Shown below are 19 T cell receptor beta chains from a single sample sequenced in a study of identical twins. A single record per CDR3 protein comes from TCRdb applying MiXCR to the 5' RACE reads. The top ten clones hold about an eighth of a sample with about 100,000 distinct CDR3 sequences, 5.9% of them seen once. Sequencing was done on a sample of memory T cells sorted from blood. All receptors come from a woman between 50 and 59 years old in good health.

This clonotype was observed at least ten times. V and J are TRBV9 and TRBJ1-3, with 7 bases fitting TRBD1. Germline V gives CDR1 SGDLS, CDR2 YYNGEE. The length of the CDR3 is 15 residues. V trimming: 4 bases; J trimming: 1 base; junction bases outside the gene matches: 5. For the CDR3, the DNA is TGTGCCAGCAGCAACAGACAGGGATCTGGAAACACCATATATTTT. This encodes CASSNRQGSGNTIYF.

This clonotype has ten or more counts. CDR3 region: CSAVPGQGAETQYF. In DNA form, the CDR3 reads TGCAGTGCAGTACCGGGACAGGGGGCGGAGACCCAGTACTTC. This chain joins TRBV20-1 and TRBJ2-5; the match to TRBD1 covers 12 bases. The CDR3 covers 14 residues. The V and J ends lost 6 bases and 5 bases, in that order; junction bases with no gene match: 7. The germline gives CDR1 DFQATT, CDR2 SNEGSKA (reference sequence).

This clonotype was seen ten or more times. CDR3 loop: CASSFGVQQFF. The CDR3 DNA follows: TGTGCCAGCAGTTTCGGGGTGCAACAGTTCTTC. The chain combines TRBV12-3 or TRBV12-4 with TRBJ2-1, with a tentative D call TRBD2 (5 bases). The CDR3 is made up of 11 amino acids. Trimming cost V 3 bases and J 13 bases, with 10 bases left between them.

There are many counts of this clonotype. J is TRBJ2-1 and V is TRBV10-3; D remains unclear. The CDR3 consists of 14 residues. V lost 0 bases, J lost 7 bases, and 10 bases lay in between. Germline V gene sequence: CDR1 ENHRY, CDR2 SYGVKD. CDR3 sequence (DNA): TGTGCCATCAGTGAGTCGACTCGGTCTAATGAGCAGTTCTTC. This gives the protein CAISESTRSNEQFF.

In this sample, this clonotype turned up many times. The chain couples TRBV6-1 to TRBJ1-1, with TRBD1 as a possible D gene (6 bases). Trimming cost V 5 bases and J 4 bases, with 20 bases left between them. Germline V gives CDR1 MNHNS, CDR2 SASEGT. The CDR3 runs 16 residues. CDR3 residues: CASSTSGGERGTEAFF. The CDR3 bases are TGTGCCAGCAGTACAAGCGGGGGCGAACGAGGCACTGAAGCTTTCTTT.

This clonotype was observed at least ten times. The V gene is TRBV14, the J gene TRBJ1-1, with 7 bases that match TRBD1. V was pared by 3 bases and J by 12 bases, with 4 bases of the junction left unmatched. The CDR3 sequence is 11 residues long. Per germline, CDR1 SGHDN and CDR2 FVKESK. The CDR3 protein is CASSQDRRPFF. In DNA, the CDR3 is TGTGCCAGCAGCCAGGACAGGCGGCCTTTCTTT.

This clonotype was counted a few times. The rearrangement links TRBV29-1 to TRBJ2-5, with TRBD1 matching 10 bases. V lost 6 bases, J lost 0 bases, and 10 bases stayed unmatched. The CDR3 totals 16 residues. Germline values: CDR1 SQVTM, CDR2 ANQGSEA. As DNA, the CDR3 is TGCAGCGTGAGACACGGGACAGGGGATTACCAAGAGACCCAGTACTTC. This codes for CSVRHGTGDYQETQYF.

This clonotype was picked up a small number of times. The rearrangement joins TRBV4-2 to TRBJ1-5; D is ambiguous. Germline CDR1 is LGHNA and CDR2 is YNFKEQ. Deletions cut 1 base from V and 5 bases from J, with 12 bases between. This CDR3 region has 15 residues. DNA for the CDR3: TGTGCCAGCAGCCAAGGTGGGGATCCCGATCAGCCCCAGCATTTT. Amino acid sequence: CASSQGGDPDQPQHF.

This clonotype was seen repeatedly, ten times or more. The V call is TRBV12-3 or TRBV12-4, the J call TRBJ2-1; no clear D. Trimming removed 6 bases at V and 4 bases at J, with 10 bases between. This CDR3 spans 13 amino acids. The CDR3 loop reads CASSLNSYNEQFF. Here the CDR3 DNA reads TGTGCCAGCAGCCTTAACAGTTACAATGAGCAGTTCTTC.

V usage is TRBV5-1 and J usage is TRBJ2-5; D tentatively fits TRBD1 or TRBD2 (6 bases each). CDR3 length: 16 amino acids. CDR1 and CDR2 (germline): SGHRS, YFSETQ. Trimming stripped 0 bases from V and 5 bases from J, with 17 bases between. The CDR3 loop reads CASSLGGADRTETQYF. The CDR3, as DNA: TGCGCCAGCAGCTTGGGGGGGGCCGACAGGACGGAGACCCAGTACTTC. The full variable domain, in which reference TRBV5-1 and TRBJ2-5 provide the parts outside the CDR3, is KAGVTQTPRYLIKTRGQQVTLSCSPISGHRSVSWYQQTPGQGLQFLFEYFSETQRNKGNFPGRFSGRQFSNSRSEMNVSTLELGDSALYLCASSLGGADRTETQYFGPGTRLLVL.

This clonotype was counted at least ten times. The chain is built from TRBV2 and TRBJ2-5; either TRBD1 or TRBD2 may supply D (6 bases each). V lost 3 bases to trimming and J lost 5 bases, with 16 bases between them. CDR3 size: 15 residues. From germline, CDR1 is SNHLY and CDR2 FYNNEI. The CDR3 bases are TGTGCCAGCAGTGAGGGGCAGGGGAGGACGGAGACCCAGTACTTC. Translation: CASSEGQGRTETQYF.

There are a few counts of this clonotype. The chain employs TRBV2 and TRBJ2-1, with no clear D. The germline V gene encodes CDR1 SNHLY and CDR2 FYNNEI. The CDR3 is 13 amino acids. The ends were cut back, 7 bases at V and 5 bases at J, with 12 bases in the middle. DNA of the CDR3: TGTGCCAGCAAACACGTGCTCAACAATGAGCAGTTCTTC. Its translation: CASKHVLNNEQFF.

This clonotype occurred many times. For the CDR3, the DNA is TGTGCCAGCAACTCGGGGGTCGGGTCACCCCTCCACTTT. Amino acids: CASNSGVGSPLHF. The V call is TRBV12-3 or TRBV12-4, the J call TRBJ1-6; D is possibly TRBD1 (5 bases). This CDR3 has 13 residues. Deletions cut 7 bases from V and 10 bases from J, with 14 bases between.

The CDR3 coding sequence is TGTGCCAGTAGTATCCCGACGACAGGGTTAAAAGCTAACTATGGCTACACCTTC. Translated, it gives CASSIPTTGLKANYGYTF. The chain is built from TRBV19 and TRBJ1-2; 7 nucleotides line up with TRBD1. Germline V gene lookup returns CDR1 LNHDA and CDR2 SQIVND (reference sequence). V shed 3 bases and J 0 bases; nucleotides not matched to a gene: 13. The CDR3 contains 18 residues.

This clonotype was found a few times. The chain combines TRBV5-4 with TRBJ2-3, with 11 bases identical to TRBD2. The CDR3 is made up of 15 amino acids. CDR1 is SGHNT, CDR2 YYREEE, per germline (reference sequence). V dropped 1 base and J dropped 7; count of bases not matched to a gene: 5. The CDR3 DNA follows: TGTGCCAGCAGCTTGATTAGCGGGAGGGCTCATACGCAGTATTTT. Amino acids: CASSLISGRAHTQYF.

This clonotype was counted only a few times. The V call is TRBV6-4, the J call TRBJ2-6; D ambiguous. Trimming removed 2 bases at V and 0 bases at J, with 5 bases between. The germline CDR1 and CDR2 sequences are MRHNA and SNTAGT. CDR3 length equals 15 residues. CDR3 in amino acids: CASSDRSSGANVLTF. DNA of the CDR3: TGTGCCAGCAGTGACAGATCCTCTGGGGCCAACGTCCTGACTTTC.

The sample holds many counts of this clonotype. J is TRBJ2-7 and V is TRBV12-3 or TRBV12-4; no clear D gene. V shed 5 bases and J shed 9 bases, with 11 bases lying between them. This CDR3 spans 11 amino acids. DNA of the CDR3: TGTGCCAGCAGTCTCTCGTTGGCGCAGTACTTC. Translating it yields CASSLSLAQYF.

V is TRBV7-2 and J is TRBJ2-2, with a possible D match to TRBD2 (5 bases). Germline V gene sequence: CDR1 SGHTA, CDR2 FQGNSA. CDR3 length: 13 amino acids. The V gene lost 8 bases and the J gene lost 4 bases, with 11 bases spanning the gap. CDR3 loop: CASGGRGTGELFF. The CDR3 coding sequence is TGTGCCAGCGGCGGTCGGGGCACCGGGGAGCTGTTTTTT.

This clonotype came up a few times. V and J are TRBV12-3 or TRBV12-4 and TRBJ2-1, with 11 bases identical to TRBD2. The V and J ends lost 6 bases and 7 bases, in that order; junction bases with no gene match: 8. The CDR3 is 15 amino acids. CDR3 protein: CASRNSGRAGNEQFF. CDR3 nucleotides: TGTGCCAGCAGAAATAGCGGGAGGGCCGGAAATGAGCAGTTCTTC.